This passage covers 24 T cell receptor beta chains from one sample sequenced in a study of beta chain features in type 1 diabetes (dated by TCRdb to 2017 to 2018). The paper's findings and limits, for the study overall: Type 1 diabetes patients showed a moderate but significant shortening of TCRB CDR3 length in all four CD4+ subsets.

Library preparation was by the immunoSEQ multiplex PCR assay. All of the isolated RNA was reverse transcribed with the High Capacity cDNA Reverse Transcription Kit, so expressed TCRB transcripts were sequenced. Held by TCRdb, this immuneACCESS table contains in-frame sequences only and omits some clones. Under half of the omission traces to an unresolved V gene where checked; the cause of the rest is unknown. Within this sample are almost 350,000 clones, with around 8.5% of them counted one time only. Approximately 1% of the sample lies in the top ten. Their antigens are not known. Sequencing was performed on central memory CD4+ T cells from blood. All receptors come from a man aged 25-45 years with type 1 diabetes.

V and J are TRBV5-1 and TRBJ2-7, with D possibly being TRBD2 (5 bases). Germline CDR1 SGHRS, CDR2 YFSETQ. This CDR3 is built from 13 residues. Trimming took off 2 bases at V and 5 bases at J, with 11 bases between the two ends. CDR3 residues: CASSLLVSDEQYF. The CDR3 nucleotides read TGCGCCAGCAGCTTACTAGTTTCGGACGAGCAGTACTTC. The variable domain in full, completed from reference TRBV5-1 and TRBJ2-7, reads KAGVTQTPRYLIKTRGQQVTLSCSPISGHRSVSWYQQTPGQGLQFLFEYFSETQRNKGNFPGRFSGRQFSNSRSEMNVSTLELGDSALYLCASSLLVSDEQYFGPGTRLTVT.

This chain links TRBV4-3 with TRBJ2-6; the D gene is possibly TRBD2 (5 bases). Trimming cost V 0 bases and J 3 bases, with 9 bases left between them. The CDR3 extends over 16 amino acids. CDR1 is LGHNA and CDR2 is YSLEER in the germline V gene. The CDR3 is CASSQDRTHGANVLTF. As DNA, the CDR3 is TGCGCCAGCAGCCAAGATAGGACTCATGGGGCCAACGTCCTGACTTTC.

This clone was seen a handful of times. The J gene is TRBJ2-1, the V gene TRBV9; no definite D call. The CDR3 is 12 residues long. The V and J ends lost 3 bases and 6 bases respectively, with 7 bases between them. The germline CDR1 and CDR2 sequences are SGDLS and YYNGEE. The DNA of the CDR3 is TGTGCCAGCAGCGCCTCCGGCAATGAGCAGTTCTTC. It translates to CASSASGNEQFF.

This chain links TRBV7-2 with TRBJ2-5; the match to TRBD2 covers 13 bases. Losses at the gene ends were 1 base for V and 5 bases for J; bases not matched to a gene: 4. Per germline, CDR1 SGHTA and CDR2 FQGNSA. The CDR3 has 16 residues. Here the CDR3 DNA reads TGTGCCAGCAGCTTAGTTGGGACTAGCGGGGTGGAGACCCAGTACTTC. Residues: CASSLVGTSGVETQYF.

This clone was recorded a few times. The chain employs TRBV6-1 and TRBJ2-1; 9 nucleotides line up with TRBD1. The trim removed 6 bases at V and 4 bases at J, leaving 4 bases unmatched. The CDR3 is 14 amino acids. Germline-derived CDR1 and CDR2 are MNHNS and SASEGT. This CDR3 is CASSWDRVYNEQFF. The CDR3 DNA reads TGTGCCAGCAGCTGGGACAGGGTTTACAATGAGCAGTTCTTC.

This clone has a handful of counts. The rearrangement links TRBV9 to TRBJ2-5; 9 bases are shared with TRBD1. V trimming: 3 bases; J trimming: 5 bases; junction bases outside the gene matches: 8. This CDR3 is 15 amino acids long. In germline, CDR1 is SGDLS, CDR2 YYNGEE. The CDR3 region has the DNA TGTGCCAGCAGCGGCCGGGACAGGGTGAGGGAGACCCAGTACTTC. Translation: CASSGRDRVRETQYF.

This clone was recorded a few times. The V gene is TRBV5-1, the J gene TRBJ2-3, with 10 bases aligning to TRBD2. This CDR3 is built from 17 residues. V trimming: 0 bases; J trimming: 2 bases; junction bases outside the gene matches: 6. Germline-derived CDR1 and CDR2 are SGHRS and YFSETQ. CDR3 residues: CASSLASTSGSTDTQYF. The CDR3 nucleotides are TGCGCCAGCAGCTTGGCCTCGACTAGCGGGTCCACAGATACGCAGTATTTT.

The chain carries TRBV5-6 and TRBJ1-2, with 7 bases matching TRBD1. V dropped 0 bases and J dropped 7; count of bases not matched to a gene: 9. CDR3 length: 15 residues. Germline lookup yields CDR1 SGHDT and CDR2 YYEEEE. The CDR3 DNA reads TGTGCCAGCAGCTTGGGCTCCGGGACAGCGAGTGGCTACACCTTC. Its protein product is CASSLGSGTASGYTF.

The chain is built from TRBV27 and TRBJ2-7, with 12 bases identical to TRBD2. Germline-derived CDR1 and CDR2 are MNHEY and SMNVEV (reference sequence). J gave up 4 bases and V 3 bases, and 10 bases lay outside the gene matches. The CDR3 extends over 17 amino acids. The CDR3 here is CASSFLAGGRKKYEQYF. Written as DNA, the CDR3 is TGTGCCAGCAGTTTCCTAGCGGGGGGGCGGAAGAAGTACGAGCAGTACTTC.

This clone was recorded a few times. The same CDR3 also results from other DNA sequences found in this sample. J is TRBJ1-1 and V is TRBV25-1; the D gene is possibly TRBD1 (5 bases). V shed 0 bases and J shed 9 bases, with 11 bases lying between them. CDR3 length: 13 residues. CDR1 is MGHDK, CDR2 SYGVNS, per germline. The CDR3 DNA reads TGTGCCAGCAGTGAATACAAGGGGTCGAAAGCTTTCTTT. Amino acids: CASSEYKGSKAFF.

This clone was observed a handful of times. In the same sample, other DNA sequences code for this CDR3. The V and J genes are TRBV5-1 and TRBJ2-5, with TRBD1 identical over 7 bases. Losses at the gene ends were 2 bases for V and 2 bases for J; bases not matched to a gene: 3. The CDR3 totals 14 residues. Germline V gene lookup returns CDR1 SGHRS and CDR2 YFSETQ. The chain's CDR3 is CASSLQGQQETQYF. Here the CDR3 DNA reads TGCGCCAGCAGCTTACAGGGACAGCAAGAGACCCAGTACTTC.

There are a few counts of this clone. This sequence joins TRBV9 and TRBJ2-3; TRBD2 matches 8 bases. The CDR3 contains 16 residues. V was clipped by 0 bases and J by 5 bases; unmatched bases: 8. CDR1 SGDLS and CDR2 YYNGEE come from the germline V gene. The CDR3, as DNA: TGTGCCAGCAGCGTAGCTGCGGGGGGCCAGGGAGATACGCAGTATTTT. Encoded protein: CASSVAAGGQGDTQYF.

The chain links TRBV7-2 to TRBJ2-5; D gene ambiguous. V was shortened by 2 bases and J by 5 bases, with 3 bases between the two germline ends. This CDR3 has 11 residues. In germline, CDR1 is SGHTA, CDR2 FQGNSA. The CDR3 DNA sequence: TGTGCCAGCAGCTTATTGGAGACCCAGTACTTC. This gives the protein CASSLLETQYF. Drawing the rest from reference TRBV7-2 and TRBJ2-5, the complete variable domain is GAGVSQSPSNKVTEKGKDVELRCDPISGHTALYWYRQSLGQGLEFLIYFQGNSAPDKSGLPSDRFSAERTGGSVSTLTIQRTQQEDSAVYLCASSLLETQYFGPGTRLLVL.

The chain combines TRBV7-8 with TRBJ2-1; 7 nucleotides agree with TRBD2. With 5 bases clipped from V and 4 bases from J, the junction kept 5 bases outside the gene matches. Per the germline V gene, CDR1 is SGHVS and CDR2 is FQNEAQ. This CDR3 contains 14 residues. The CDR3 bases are TGTGCCAGCAGCCTTCGGACTAGTTACAATGAGCAGTTCTTC. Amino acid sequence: CASSLRTSYNEQFF.

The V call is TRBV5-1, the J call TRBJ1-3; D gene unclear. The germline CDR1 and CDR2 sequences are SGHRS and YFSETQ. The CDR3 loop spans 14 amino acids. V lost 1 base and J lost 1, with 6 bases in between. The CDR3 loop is CASSLHPSGNTIYF. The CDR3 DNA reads TGCGCCAGCAGCTTGCACCCTTCTGGAAACACCATATATTTT. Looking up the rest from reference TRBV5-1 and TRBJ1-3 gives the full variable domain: KAGVTQTPRYLIKTRGQQVTLSCSPISGHRSVSWYQQTPGQGLQFLFEYFSETQRNKGNFPGRFSGRQFSNSRSEMNVSTLELGDSALYLCASSLHPSGNTIYFGEGSWLTVV.

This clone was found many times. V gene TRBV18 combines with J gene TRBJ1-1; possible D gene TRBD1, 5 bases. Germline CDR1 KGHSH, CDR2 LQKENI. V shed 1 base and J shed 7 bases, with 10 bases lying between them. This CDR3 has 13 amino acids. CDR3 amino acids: CASSPLGGFEAFF. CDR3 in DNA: TGTGCCAGCTCACCACTCGGGGGGTTTGAAGCTTTCTTT.

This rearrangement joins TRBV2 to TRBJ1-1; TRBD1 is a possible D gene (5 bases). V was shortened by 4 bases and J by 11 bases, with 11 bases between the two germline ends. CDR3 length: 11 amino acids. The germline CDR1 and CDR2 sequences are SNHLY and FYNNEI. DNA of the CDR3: TGTGCCAGCAGTGTAAGCAGGGAGGCTTTCTTT. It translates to CASSVSREAFF.

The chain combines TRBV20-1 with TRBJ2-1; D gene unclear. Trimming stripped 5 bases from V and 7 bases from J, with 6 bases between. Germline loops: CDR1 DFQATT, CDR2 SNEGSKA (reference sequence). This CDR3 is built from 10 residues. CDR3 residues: CSAVANEQFF. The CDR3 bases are TGCAGTGCTGTTGCTAATGAGCAGTTCTTC.

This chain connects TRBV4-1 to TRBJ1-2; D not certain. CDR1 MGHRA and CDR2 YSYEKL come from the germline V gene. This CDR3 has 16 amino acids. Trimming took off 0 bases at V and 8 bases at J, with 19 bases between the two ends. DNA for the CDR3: TGCGCCAGCAGCCAAGAGCAGCGGGTAGGGAGAGGGGGCTACACCTTC. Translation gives CASSQEQRVGRGGYTF.

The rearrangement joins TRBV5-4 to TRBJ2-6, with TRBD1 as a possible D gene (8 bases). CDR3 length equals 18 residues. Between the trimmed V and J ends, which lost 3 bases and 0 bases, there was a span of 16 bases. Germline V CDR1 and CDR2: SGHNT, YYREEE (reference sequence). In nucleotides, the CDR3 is TGTGCCAGCAGCTCCCAGACAGGGGAGGGCTCTGGGGCCAACGTCCTGACTTTC. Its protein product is CASSSQTGEGSGANVLTF.

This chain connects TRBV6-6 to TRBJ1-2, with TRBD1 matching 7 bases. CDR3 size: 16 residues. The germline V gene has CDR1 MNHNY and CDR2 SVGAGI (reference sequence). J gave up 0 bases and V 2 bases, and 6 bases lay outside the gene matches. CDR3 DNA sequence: TGTGCCAGCAGTTACCATAACAGGGGAGCTAACTATGGCTACACCTTC. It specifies CASSYHNRGANYGYTF.

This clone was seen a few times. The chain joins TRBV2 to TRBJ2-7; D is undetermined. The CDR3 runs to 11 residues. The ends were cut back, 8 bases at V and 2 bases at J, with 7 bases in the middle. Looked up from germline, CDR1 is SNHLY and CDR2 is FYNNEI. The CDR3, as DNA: TGTGCCAGCCGGACGACCTACGAGCAGTACTTC. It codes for CASRTTYEQYF. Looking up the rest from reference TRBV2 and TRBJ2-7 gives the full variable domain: EPEVTQTPSHQVTQMGQEVILRCVPISNHLYFYWYRQILGQKVEFLVSFYNNEISEKSEIFDDQFSVERPDGSNFTLKIRSTKLEDSAMYFCASRTTYEQYFGPGTRLTVT.

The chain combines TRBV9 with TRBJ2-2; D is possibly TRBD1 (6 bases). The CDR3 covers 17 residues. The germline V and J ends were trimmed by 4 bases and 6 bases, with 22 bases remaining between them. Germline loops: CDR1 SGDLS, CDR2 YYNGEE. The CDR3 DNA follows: TGTGCCAGCAGCCCGGTGAGCACAGGGTCCACTCCCGGGGAGCTGTTTTTT. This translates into CASSPVSTGSTPGELFF. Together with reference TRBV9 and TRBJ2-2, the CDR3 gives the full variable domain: DSGVTQTPKHLITATGQRVTLRCSPRSGDLSVYWYQQSLDQGLQFLIQYYNGEERAKGNILERFSAQQFPDLHSELNLSSLELGDSALYFCASSPVSTGSTPGELFFGEGSRLTVL.

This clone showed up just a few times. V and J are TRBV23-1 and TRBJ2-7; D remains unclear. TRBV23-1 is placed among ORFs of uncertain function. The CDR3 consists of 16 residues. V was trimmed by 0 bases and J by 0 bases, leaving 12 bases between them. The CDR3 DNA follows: TGCGCCAGCAGTCAATCTGGCAGGCGACCCTCCTACGAGCAGTACTTC. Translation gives CASSQSGRRPSYEQYF.